The 12 T cell receptor beta chains presented below share a single source sample, sequenced in a study of identical twins. TCRdb fed the 5' RACE reads into MiXCR, producing one record per CDR3 protein. The sample lists roughly 750,000 distinct CDR3 sequences, around 21% occurring once. Another study also made use of these data, one on T cells expressing NK-cell markers.

The sample comprised PBMCs. The source is a woman between 18 and 29 years old in good health.

This chain joins TRBV10-3 and TRBJ2-3; TRBD2 agrees at 7 bases. The ends lost 2 bases at V and 2 bases at J; junction bases unmatched: 4. This CDR3 comprises 15 residues. CDR1 is ENHRY, CDR2 SYGVKD, per germline. CDR3 protein: CAISEAGGFTDTQYF. As DNA, the CDR3 is TGTGCCATCAGTGAGGCCGGGGGGTTCACAGATACGCAGTATTTT.

This clonotype was observed a handful of times. This chain joins TRBV20-1 and TRBJ1-2; TRBD1 is a possible D gene (5 bases). Trimming shortened V by 5 bases and J by 0 bases, and 22 bases separated the two germline ends. The germline V gene encodes CDR1 DFQATT and CDR2 SNEGSKA (reference sequence). The CDR3 covers 17 residues. The CDR3, as DNA: TGCAGTGCTGAAAAGCCCGGGACGGAGTTAGCTAACTATGGCTACACCTTC. Amino acid sequence: CSAEKPGTELANYGYTF.

The table lists this clonotype with many counts. This chain joins TRBV12-3 or TRBV12-4 and TRBJ1-1; D gene unclear. The V and J ends lost 2 bases and 1 base respectively, with 8 bases between them. This CDR3 comprises 14 residues. The CDR3 protein is CASSLFPPNTEAFF. The CDR3 coding sequence is TGTGCCAGCAGTTTATTTCCTCCGAACACTGAAGCTTTCTTT.

Only a few counts were recorded for this clonotype. The chain couples TRBV20-1 to TRBJ2-7; a weak D match, TRBD2 (6 bases). Trimming removed 6 bases from V and 2 bases from J, with 11 bases in between. Germline V gene lookup returns CDR1 DFQATT and CDR2 SNEGSKA (reference sequence). This CDR3 spans 12 amino acids. CDR3 loop: CSARRAPYEQYF. The CDR3 coding sequence is TGCAGTGCCAGGAGGGCACCCTACGAGCAGTACTTC.

This clonotype was counted at least ten times. The V gene is TRBV5-1, the J gene TRBJ2-7, with D possibly matching TRBD1 (6 bases). V was clipped by 0 bases and J by 4 bases, with 23 bases between them. The CDR3 is made up of 18 amino acids. Germline CDR1 SGHRS, CDR2 YFSETQ. CDR3 sequence reads: CASSLEGLPGAQVYEQYF. CDR3 bases: TGCGCCAGCAGCTTGGAGGGCTTGCCAGGGGCGCAGGTTTACGAGCAGTACTTC. Based on the CDR3 plus reference TRBV5-1 and TRBJ2-7, the full variable domain is KAGVTQTPRYLIKTRGQQVTLSCSPISGHRSVSWYQQTPGQGLQFLFEYFSETQRNKGNFPGRFSGRQFSNSRSEMNVSTLELGDSALYLCASSLEGLPGAQVYEQYFGPGTRLTVT.

This sequence joins TRBV5-5 and TRBJ2-1; TRBD2 aligns across 13 bases. CDR3 length: 17 amino acids. J was trimmed by 2 bases and V by 4 bases; bases with no gene match: 6. Germline-derived CDR1 and CDR2 are SGHKS and YYEKEE (reference sequence). This chain's CDR3 is CASSGLAGEGPYNEQFF. The DNA of the CDR3 is TGTGCCAGCAGCGGACTAGCGGGGGAGGGACCCTACAATGAGCAGTTCTTC. Combining the CDR3 with reference TRBV5-5 and TRBJ2-1 gives the whole variable domain DAGVTQSPTHLIKTRGQQVTLRCSPISGHKSVSWYQQVLGQGPQFIFQYYEKEERGRGNFPDRFSARQFPNYSSELNVNALLLGDSALYLCASSGLAGEGPYNEQFFGPGTRLTVL.

The V call is TRBV20-1, the J call TRBJ2-1, with D tentatively TRBD1 (6 bases). V lost 3 bases, J lost 8 bases, and 26 bases lay in between. Germline V gene sequence: CDR1 DFQATT, CDR2 SNEGSKA (reference sequence). CDR3 length: 17 residues. The CDR3 protein is CSASQYTAGMGADEQFF. The CDR3 DNA follows: TGCAGTGCTAGCCAGTATACTGCAGGTATGGGGGCGGATGAGCAGTTCTTC.

This clonotype turned up a few times. The CDR3 here is CASSGGQNQETQYF. The CDR3 nucleotides are TGTGCCAGCAGTGGTGGACAGAACCAAGAGACCCAGTACTTC. The V call is TRBV25-1, the J call TRBJ2-5; D may be TRBD1 (6 bases). In germline, CDR1 is MGHDK, CDR2 SYGVNS. This CDR3 comprises 14 residues. Trimming left V 4 bases short and J 0 bases short, with 9 bases between.

The gene calls are TRBV20-1 and TRBJ1-2; D is undetermined. The CDR3 runs to 13 residues. V was trimmed by 6 bases and J by 6 bases, leaving 17 bases between them. Germline values: CDR1 DFQATT, CDR2 SNEGSKA (reference sequence). The CDR3 spells CSAAGEGLHGYTF. The CDR3 DNA reads as TGCAGTGCCGCGGGAGAAGGACTGCATGGCTACACCTTC.

The rearrangement joins TRBV7-2 to TRBJ2-5; maybe TRBD2 (5 bases). The CDR3 is 15 amino acids. Deletions cut 1 base from V and 3 bases from J, with 12 bases between. The germline V gene has CDR1 SGHTA and CDR2 FQGNSA. CDR3: CASSLGIGNEETQYF. The CDR3 DNA reads TGTGCCAGCAGCTTAGGGATCGGGAACGAAGAGACCCAGTACTTC.

The chain is built from TRBV5-6 and TRBJ2-2; no firm D call. The CDR3 runs 14 residues. Trimming removed 1 base from V and 6 bases from J, with 10 bases in between. Looked up from germline, CDR1 is SGHDT and CDR2 is YYEEEE. The CDR3 DNA sequence: TGTGCCAGCAGCTTGAGTCTCTCACCCGGGGAGCTGTTTTTT. Protein sequence: CASSLSLSPGELFF.

This clonotype was observed many times. CDR3: CASSEYRGTRNEQFF. In DNA, the CDR3 is TGTGCCAGCAGTGAATATAGGGGGACTCGCAATGAGCAGTTCTTC. The genes are TRBV25-1 and TRBJ2-1; perhaps D is TRBD1 or TRBD2 (6 bases each). The CDR3 consists of 15 residues. Germline V gives CDR1 MGHDK, CDR2 SYGVNS. Trimming took off 0 bases at V and 6 bases at J, with 12 bases between the two ends.